The 11 T cell receptor beta chains reported below all come from one sample, sequenced in a study of CD8 T cells in Susac syndrome. With random hexamers, reverse transcription was performed on about 0.45 to 1 ug of RNA. TCRdb itself ran the immunoSEQ multiplex PCR reads through MiXCR, one entry per CDR3 protein. Counted here are some 260,000 distinct CDR3 sequences, more than 75% occurring once; the ten biggest clones make up approximately 0.12%. The sequenced material came from CD8+ T cells from PBMCs. These receptors were obtained from a human donor with multiple sclerosis.

V usage is TRBV4-1 and J usage is TRBJ1-1; D unclear. There are 15 residues in the CDR3. Germline V CDR1 and CDR2: MGHRA, YSYEKL. V was pared by 1 base and J by 5 bases, with 14 bases between. The CDR3 reads CASSQGPFAGTEAFF. The CDR3 coding sequence is TGCGCCAGCAGCCAAGGCCCGTTCGCCGGGACTGAAGCTTTCTTT.

The chain combines TRBV6-5 with TRBJ1-3, with D unresolved. The V end lost 2 bases, the J end lost 2 bases, and 10 bases lay between the germline ends. The CDR3 is made up of 15 amino acids. The germline CDR1 and CDR2 sequences are MNHEY and SVGAGI. CDR3 DNA: TGTGCCAGCAGTTACGACCGGGCACCTGGAAACACCATATATTTT. Translating gives CASSYDRAPGNTIYF.

The gene calls are TRBV19 and TRBJ1-1; D perhaps matches TRBD1 (6 bases). V was clipped by 6 bases and J by 1 base, with 6 bases between them. Germline V lookup: CDR1 LNHDA, CDR2 SQIVND (reference sequence). The CDR3 is 12 residues long. The CDR3 sequence: CASRGQNTEAFF. Written as DNA, the CDR3 is TGTGCCAGTAGGGGACAGAACACTGAAGCTTTCTTT. The whole variable domain, remainder taken from reference TRBV19 and TRBJ1-1, is DGGITQSPKYLFRKEGQNVTLSCEQNLNHDAMYWYRQDPGQGLRLIYYSQIVNDFQKGDIAEGYSVSREKKESFPLTVTSAQKNPTAFYLCASRGQNTEAFFGQGTRLTVV.

The V call is TRBV7-9, the J call TRBJ2-7; D unclear. The CDR3 spans 14 residues. Between the trimmed V and J ends, which lost 7 bases and 5 bases, there was a span of 18 bases. Germline values: CDR1 SEHNR, CDR2 FQNEAQ (reference sequence). DNA of the CDR3: TGTGCCAGCACCGGGCCCAGTGGGCCCGACGAGCAGTACTTC. This gives the protein CASTGPSGPDEQYF.

The V and J genes are TRBV4-1 and TRBJ2-7, with D tentatively TRBD1 (5 bases). Germline CDR1 MGHRA, CDR2 YSYEKL. The V end was cut by 2 bases, the J end by 0 bases, with 14 bases between. CDR3 size: 16 residues. The CDR3 nucleotides read TGCGCCAGCAGCCAATTTTCTGGGGCTCCCTCCTACGAGCAGTACTTC. Protein sequence: CASSQFSGAPSYEQYF.

This clonotype was detected a few times. V gene TRBV28 combines with J gene TRBJ2-7, with D maybe TRBD1 (5 bases). The CDR3 has 13 residues. Trimming shortened V by 4 bases and J by 0 bases, and 7 bases separated the two germline ends. The germline gives CDR1 MDHEN, CDR2 SYDVKM. CDR3 in amino acids: CASSSTGSYEQYF. The CDR3 nucleotides read TGTGCCAGCAGTTCCACAGGCTCCTACGAGCAGTACTTC.

V and J are TRBV28 and TRBJ2-3, with 7 bases matching TRBD1. CDR3 length: 12 residues. The trim removed 5 bases at V and 11 bases at J, leaving 7 bases unmatched. The germline V gene encodes CDR1 MDHEN and CDR2 SYDVKM. CDR3 nucleotide sequence: TGTGCCAGCAGTCCGAACAGGGGTGGGCAGTATTTT. Translation gives CASSPNRGGQYF.

The chain carries TRBV6-6 and TRBJ2-5; D is perhaps TRBD1 (5 bases). The CDR3 is made up of 13 amino acids. Trimming removed 5 bases at V and 2 bases at J, with 9 bases between. Germline CDR1 reads MNHNY; CDR2 reads SVGAGI (reference sequence). The CDR3 spells CASSRGRQETQYF. CDR3 nucleotide sequence: TGTGCCAGCAGTAGGGGTCGTCAAGAGACCCAGTACTTC.

The gene calls are TRBV5-4 and TRBJ2-1; TRBD2 agrees at 10 bases. The V gene's germline CDR1 is SGHNT and CDR2 YYREEE (reference sequence). V trimming: 4 bases; J trimming: 5 bases; junction bases outside the gene matches: 12. The CDR3 covers 17 residues. This chain's CDR3 is CASSTSGRAVLNNEQFF. The CDR3 nucleotides read TGTGCCAGCAGCACAAGCGGGAGGGCCGTATTAAACAATGAGCAGTTCTTC.

The gene calls are TRBV27 and TRBJ1-5; D unresolved. The CDR3 loop spans 15 amino acids. Trimming pared 6 bases from V and 0 bases from J, leaving 12 bases between. Germline assignment: CDR1 MNHEY and CDR2 SMNVEV (reference sequence). The DNA of the CDR3 is TGTGCCAGCAGGGGAATGCGGTATAGCAATCAGCCCCAGCATTTT. It is translated as CASRGMRYSNQPQHF.

V usage is TRBV9 and J usage is TRBJ1-1, with 10 bases that match TRBD1. V gave up 4 bases and J gave up 1 base; unmatched junction bases: 7. Germline CDR1 is SGDLS and CDR2 is YYNGEE. This CDR3 comprises 16 residues. The CDR3 bases are TGTGCCAGCAGCTTCTCCCGGGACAGGGGGAACACTGAAGCTTTCTTT. The encoded protein is CASSFSRDRGNTEAFF. The entire variable domain, with the rest obtained from reference TRBV9 and TRBJ1-1, is as follows: DSGVTQTPKHLITATGQRVTLRCSPRSGDLSVYWYQQSLDQGLQFLIQYYNGEERAKGNILERFSAQQFPDLHSELNLSSLELGDSALYFCASSFSRDRGNTEAFFGQGTRLTVV.